The next 12 T cell receptor beta chains were all read from a single sample in a study of identical twins. TCRdb reanalysed the 5' RACE reads using MiXCR and keeps one entry per CDR3 protein. This table holds about 890,000 distinct CDR3 sequences, approximately 13% found once. The sample was also linked to a second study, of yellow fever vaccine responses in identical twins.

Material: PBMCs. These receptors were taken from a woman aged 18-35 years in good health.

CDR3 nucleotides: TGCAGCGTTGACAAATTAGCGGGAGGGCTTAACGAGCAGTACTTC. The encoded protein is CSVDKLAGGLNEQYF. The chain employs TRBV29-1 and TRBJ2-7, with TRBD2 identical over 11 bases. V dropped 3 bases and J dropped 5; count of bases not matched to a gene: 9. The CDR3 is 15 amino acids. Germline CDR1 reads SQVTM; CDR2 reads ANQGSEA.

This clonotype came up a few times. The rearrangement links TRBV5-1 to TRBJ2-1; the D gene is possibly TRBD1 (6 bases). The germline V gene has CDR1 SGHRS and CDR2 YFSETQ. This CDR3 contains 16 residues. V lost 2 bases and J 0 bases, leaving 12 bases between the germline ends. The CDR3 nucleotides are TGCGCCAGCAGCTTTTCGAGGGGGAGCTCCTACAATGAGCAGTTCTTC. This gives the protein CASSFSRGSSYNEQFF.

In its sample, this clonotype was seen many times. The chain carries TRBV5-1 and TRBJ2-7, with D perhaps TRBD2 (5 bases). This CDR3 contains 15 residues. Looked up from germline, CDR1 is SGHRS and CDR2 is YFSETQ. V was pared by 4 bases and J by 3 bases, with 17 bases between. The CDR3, as DNA: TGCGCCAGCAGCCAAGGCGGAGAGGGATTCTACGAGCAGTACTTC. Translating gives CASSQGGEGFYEQYF.

This clonotype was seen only a few times. The V gene is TRBV24-1, the J gene TRBJ2-2; 9 bases are shared with TRBD1. Per the germline V gene, CDR1 is KGHDR and CDR2 is SFDVKD. CDR3 length equals 15 residues. V dropped 6 bases and J dropped 6; count of bases not matched to a gene: 7. CDR3 sequence: CATSPGQGESGELFF. The CDR3 nucleotides are TGTGCCACCAGTCCGGGACAGGGAGAGTCCGGGGAGCTGTTTTTT.

There are a few counts of this clonotype. The gene calls are TRBV5-6 and TRBJ2-7; TRBD1 might be the D (5 bases). V dropped 0 bases and J dropped 2 bases, with 9 bases sitting between them. Germline V lookup: CDR1 SGHDT, CDR2 YYEEEE. The CDR3 has 14 residues. CDR3 amino acids: CASSLDRLPYEQYF. The CDR3, as DNA: TGTGCCAGCAGCTTGGACAGGCTCCCCTACGAGCAGTACTTC.

This clonotype was observed a few times. The rearrangement uses TRBV29-1 and TRBJ2-4, with D uncertain. Germline V gene data show CDR1 as SQVTM and CDR2 as ANQGSEA. V was clipped by 5 bases and J by 0 bases, with 11 bases between them. The CDR3 length is 14 residues. CDR3 loop: CSVTPEIAKNIQYF. In nucleotides, the CDR3 is TGCAGCGTTACCCCCGAAATAGCCAAAAACATTCAGTACTTC.

The V gene is TRBV28, the J gene TRBJ2-1; 11 bases fit TRBD2. Germline V CDR1 and CDR2: MDHEN, SYDVKM. Unmatched junction bases numbered 8, after V lost 10 bases and J lost 9 bases. The CDR3 extends over 13 amino acids. Written as DNA, the CDR3 is TGTGCCACTCCCGGGACTAGCGGAACTGAGCAGTTCTTC. Translation: CATPGTSGTEQFF.

The chain uses TRBV29-1 and TRBJ2-1, with 7 bases lining up with TRBD2. Trimming cost V 6 bases and J 10 bases; bases outside gene matches: 12. The CDR3 is 13 residues long. Germline V gene data show CDR1 as SQVTM and CDR2 as ANQGSEA. The CDR3 region is CSVGAAGPGEQFF. In nucleotides, the CDR3 is TGCAGCGTGGGAGCAGCGGGACCTGGGGAGCAGTTCTTC.

The CDR3 bases are TGCAGTGCGAAGACAGGGGGGTCCGGCTACACCTTC. Encoded protein: CSAKTGGSGYTF. This chain joins TRBV20-1 and TRBJ1-2, with TRBD1 identical over 9 bases. This CDR3 contains 12 residues. V lost 6 bases and J lost 8; bases outside the gene matches: 7. Germline V gives CDR1 DFQATT, CDR2 SNEGSKA (reference sequence).

The chain employs TRBV19 and TRBJ2-3, with 10 bases that match TRBD1. The CDR3 consists of 13 residues. J lost 7 bases, V lost 6 bases, and 4 bases had no gene match. The germline gives CDR1 LNHDA, CDR2 SQIVND (reference sequence). The CDR3 DNA follows: TGTGCCAGTAGGGGACAGGGGTTGAATACGCAGTATTTT. Translation: CASRGQGLNTQYF.

The chain joins TRBV10-2 to TRBJ2-7, with D unresolved. CDR3 size: 14 residues. Looked up from germline, CDR1 is WSHSY and CDR2 is SAAADI. V lost 3 bases, J lost 7 bases, and 16 bases lay in between. The CDR3 loop is CASSEDIQRREQYF. The DNA for the CDR3 is TGCGCCAGCAGTGAAGATATCCAGCGTAGGGAGCAGTACTTC.

The rearrangement uses TRBV20-1 and TRBJ2-3; 8 bases agree with TRBD2. The J segment lost 5 bases and the V segment lost 0 bases, leaving 4 bases of the junction unmatched. This CDR3 has 14 amino acids. Germline V gene sequence: CDR1 DFQATT, CDR2 SNEGSKA (reference sequence). In nucleotides, the CDR3 is TGCAGTGCTAGAGATCCCCGGGGGGGAGATACGCAGTATTTT. It translates to CSARDPRGGDTQYF.